Following are 25 T cell receptor beta chains from one sample sequenced in a study of blood T cell repertoires in COVID-19. Clones were sequenced by immunoSEQ multiplex PCR, and TCRdb holds only the in-frame ones, with some missing. Of over 110,000 clones in the sample, almost 85% were seen once. The specimen was PBMCs or T cells enriched from blood (not recorded which). All receptors derive from a man aged 35-49 years with acute COVID-19.

The gene calls are TRBV7-2 and TRBJ2-3; weak D call: TRBD1 (5 bases). The ends were cut back, 1 base at V and 1 base at J, with 6 bases in the middle. This CDR3 spans 14 amino acids. CDR1 SGHTA and CDR2 FQGNSA come from the germline V gene. The CDR3 region is CASSLVGGTDTQYF. CDR3 in DNA: TGTGCCAGCAGCTTAGTAGGGGGCACAGATACGCAGTATTTT.

The V call is TRBV5-1, the J call TRBJ2-6, with D uncertain. The CDR3 consists of 14 residues. Trimming removed 5 bases at V and 0 bases at J, with 6 bases between. CDR1 is SGHRS and CDR2 is YFSETQ in the germline V gene. The CDR3 DNA reads TGCGCCAGCAGACGAGACTCTGGGGCCAACGTCCTGACTTTC. Protein product: CASRRDSGANVLTF.

The chain recombines TRBV28 with TRBJ2-1, with a tentative D call TRBD2 (6 bases). The CDR3 has 14 residues. Trimming pared 2 bases from V and 7 bases from J, leaving 12 bases between. Germline V lookup: CDR1 MDHEN, CDR2 SYDVKM. The CDR3, as DNA: TGTGCCAGCAGTTTAAACGGGGGAAGGAATGAGCAGTTCTTC. It codes for CASSLNGGRNEQFF.

The J gene is TRBJ1-2, the V gene TRBV15; 7 positions agree with TRBD1. The CDR3 loop spans 15 amino acids. Germline V lookup: CDR1 LNHNV, CDR2 YYDKDF (reference sequence). V dropped 6 bases and J dropped 4; count of bases not matched to a gene: 11. CDR3 in amino acids: CATSSGTAESYGYTF. Written as DNA, the CDR3 is TGTGCCACCAGTTCCGGGACAGCGGAGAGCTATGGCTACACCTTC.

CDR3 coding DNA: TGCGCCAGCAGCCAAGAGGTCACAGTCGTTAATTCACCCCTCCACTTT. Residues: CASSQEVTVVNSPLHF. The chain has TRBV4-1 and TRBJ1-6; D uncertain. The V end lost 0 bases, the J end lost 6 bases, and 12 bases lay between the germline ends. This CDR3 region has 16 residues. Germline V CDR1 and CDR2: MGHRA, YSYEKL.

This clone was observed a handful of times. This rearrangement joins TRBV25-1 to TRBJ2-3; the match to TRBD2 covers 8 bases. The length of the CDR3 is 15 residues. The V and J ends lost 4 bases and 2 bases, in that order; junction bases with no gene match: 5. The germline gives CDR1 MGHDK, CDR2 SYGVNS. CDR3 DNA sequence: TGTGCCAGCAGTGTGCTAGCGGGCACCACAGATACGCAGTATTTT. Protein sequence: CASSVLAGTTDTQYF. The full variable domain, with the rest looked up from reference TRBV25-1 and TRBJ2-3, is EADIYQTPRYLVIGTGKKITLECSQTMGHDKMYWYQQDPGMELHLIHYSYGVNSTEKGDLSSESTVSRIRTEHFPLTLESARPSHTSQYLCASSVLAGTTDTQYFGPGTRLTVL.

The CDR3 DNA is TGTGCCAGCAGTTCTCTTGTGGGGGCGCAAGGAAACACCATATATTTT. It specifies CASSSLVGAQGNTIYF. The chain joins TRBV6-5 to TRBJ1-3; tentative D call: TRBD1 (6 bases). Trimming took off 4 bases at V and 4 bases at J, with 17 bases between the two ends. The germline V gene encodes CDR1 MNHEY and CDR2 SVGAGI. The CDR3 has 16 residues.

The chain combines TRBV20-1 with TRBJ1-4; the match to TRBD1 covers 9 bases. The CDR3 spans 11 residues. Germline assignment: CDR1 DFQATT and CDR2 SNEGSKA (reference sequence). CDR3 loop: CRGQGGEKLFF. The CDR3 DNA reads as TGCAGGGGACAGGGAGGTGAAAAACTGTTTTTT.

V gene TRBV13 combines with J gene TRBJ1-1, with D possibly TRBD1 on 6 matching bases. CDR3 length equals 13 residues. The germline V gene encodes CDR1 PRHDT and CDR2 FYEKMQ (reference sequence). The ends were cut back, 5 bases at V and 4 bases at J, with 11 bases in the middle. The CDR3 bases are TGTGCCAGCAGCGTCAGGGGTGGCACTGAAGCTTTCTTT. This encodes CASSVRGGTEAFF.

The V and J genes are TRBV6-5 and TRBJ2-1; D may be TRBD1 (5 bases). CDR1 and CDR2 (germline): MNHEY, SVGAGI. V was cut by 3 bases and J by 3 bases, with 12 bases left in between. This CDR3 spans 15 amino acids. CDR3 sequence reads: CASSYRSGIYNEQFF. Written as DNA, the CDR3 is TGTGCCAGCAGTTATCGGTCAGGGATCTACAATGAGCAGTTCTTC.

The gene calls are TRBV19 and TRBJ2-1; 12 nucleotides line up with TRBD2. The V gene's germline CDR1 is LNHDA and CDR2 SQIVND (reference sequence). V shed 3 bases, J shed 0 bases, and the junction held 3 bases outside the gene matches. The CDR3 spans 17 residues. The CDR3 sequence is CASSMTSGSLSYNEQFF. CDR3 sequence (DNA): TGTGCCAGTAGTATGACTAGCGGGAGCCTCTCCTACAATGAGCAGTTCTTC.

In this sample, this clone turned up once. The chain has TRBV19 and TRBJ2-1, with 13 bases identical to TRBD2. The V segment lost 7 bases and the J segment 10 bases; nucleotides outside the gene matches: 7. CDR3 length: 14 residues. CDR1 is LNHDA, CDR2 SQIVND, per germline (reference sequence). The chain's CDR3 is CASNELAGGPEQFF. DNA of the CDR3: TGTGCCAGTAACGAACTAGCGGGAGGGCCGGAGCAGTTCTTC.

The V gene is TRBV19, the J gene TRBJ2-1, with no clear D. CDR1 LNHDA and CDR2 SQIVND come from the germline V gene (reference sequence). This CDR3 is built from 15 residues. Trimming stripped 3 bases from V and 9 bases from J, with 18 bases between. CDR3 nucleotide sequence: TGTGCCAGTAGTATCGTCTCCCTGGGCATTGGTGAGCAGTTCTTC. Translating gives CASSIVSLGIGEQFF.

This rearrangement joins TRBV7-2 to TRBJ1-2; 7 bases agree with TRBD1. J lost 2 bases, V lost 4 bases, and 4 bases had no gene match. The CDR3 covers 14 residues. Germline CDR1 SGHTA, CDR2 FQGNSA. CDR3 in DNA: TGTGCCAGCAGCTCCCGACAGGGAAACTATGGCTACACCTTC. Amino acids: CASSSRQGNYGYTF.

The chain has TRBV7-2 and TRBJ1-2, with TRBD1 matching over 7 bases. The CDR3 totals 15 residues. CDR1 SGHTA and CDR2 FQGNSA come from the germline V gene. The junction had 10 bases not matched to a gene; V was cut back by 5 bases and J by 4 bases. This chain's CDR3 is CASSPGDRQRYGYTF. In DNA, the CDR3 is TGTGCCAGCAGCCCTGGGGACAGACAACGCTATGGCTACACCTTC.

V usage is TRBV30 and J usage is TRBJ2-3; D gene unclear. The CDR3 loop spans 11 amino acids. Germline loops: CDR1 GTSNPN, CDR2 SVGIG (reference sequence). The V end lost 0 bases, the J end lost 5 bases, and 3 bases lay between the germline ends. The CDR3 nucleotides are TGTGCCTGGAGTGTACAAGATACGCAGTATTTT. This encodes CAWSVQDTQYF.

This chain uses TRBV7-9 with TRBJ2-2; D possibly corresponds to TRBD2 (8 bases). Trimming took off 7 bases at V and 6 bases at J, with 18 bases between the two ends. The CDR3 length is 15 residues. Germline CDR1 is SEHNR and CDR2 is FQNEAQ (reference sequence). CDR3 sequence: CASIKTGRGPGELFF. Here the CDR3 DNA reads TGTGCCAGCATCAAAACCGGGAGGGGGCCCGGGGAGCTGTTTTTT.

The chain couples TRBV19 to TRBJ2-2; 11 bases map to TRBD2. Germline V lookup: CDR1 LNHDA, CDR2 SQIVND (reference sequence). The CDR3 contains 15 residues. V trimming: 2 bases; J trimming: 7 bases; junction bases outside the gene matches: 3. CDR3 DNA: TGTGCCAGTAGTATACTAGCGGGGGGCATCGGGGAGCTGTTTTTT. Protein product: CASSILAGGIGELFF.

This chain links TRBV19 with TRBJ1-5; maybe TRBD1 (5 bases). CDR1 and CDR2 from the germline V gene are LNHDA and SQIVND (reference sequence). The CDR3 totals 14 residues. The germline V and J ends were trimmed by 3 bases and 6 bases, with 12 bases remaining between them. CDR3 loop: CASSIWGEGQPQHF. The CDR3 DNA reads as TGTGCCAGTAGTATCTGGGGGGAAGGTCAGCCCCAGCATTTT. Variable domain in full (rest from reference TRBV19 and TRBJ1-5): DGGITQSPKYLFRKEGQNVTLSCEQNLNHDAMYWYRQDPGQGLRLIYYSQIVNDFQKGDIAEGYSVSREKKESFPLTVTSAQKNPTAFYLCASSIWGEGQPQHFGDGTRLSIL.

In its sample, this clone was seen once. The chain is built from TRBV2 and TRBJ1-2, with 8 bases that match TRBD1. V gave up 6 bases and J gave up 4 bases; unmatched junction bases: 13. The CDR3 is made up of 16 amino acids. Germline V lookup: CDR1 SNHLY, CDR2 FYNNEI. The CDR3 region has the DNA TGTGCCAGCAGAGGGGACAGGATCGGGGCGGGCTATGGCTACACCTTC. Protein product: CASRGDRIGAGYGYTF.

J is TRBJ1-4 and V is TRBV7-9, with D possibly matching TRBD1 (6 bases). Trimming removed 5 bases from V and 6 bases from J, with 16 bases in between. The CDR3 loop spans 15 amino acids. Germline V gene data show CDR1 as SEHNR and CDR2 as FQNEAQ (reference sequence). DNA of the CDR3: TGTGCCAGCAGCCCGCGTACAGGGTGGGATGAAAAACTGTTTTTT. Residues: CASSPRTGWDEKLFF.

The chain employs TRBV3-1 (or the pseudogene TRBV3-2) and TRBJ1-5; tentatively, D is TRBD1 (6 bases). Germline loops: CDR1 LGHDT, CDR2 YNNKEL (reference sequence). Trimming removed 1 base at V and 0 bases at J, with 13 bases between. The CDR3 is 17 amino acids. The CDR3 loop is CASSQGGGLYSNQPQHF. DNA of the CDR3: TGTGCCAGCAGCCAAGGTGGGGGCCTCTATAGCAATCAGCCCCAGCATTTT.

CDR3 sequence reads: CSVEVFGQGWSNYGYTF. The CDR3 DNA reads as TGCAGCGTTGAAGTTTTTGGACAGGGATGGTCTAACTATGGCTACACCTTC. V and J are TRBV29-1 and TRBJ1-2; 8 bases are shared with TRBD1. The germline gives CDR1 SQVTM, CDR2 ANQGSEA. The ends lost 1 base at V and 0 bases at J; junction bases unmatched: 10. CDR3 length: 17 amino acids.

The chain recombines TRBV15 with TRBJ2-5, with unresolved D. Trimming pared 0 bases from V and 7 bases from J, leaving 12 bases between. Germline loops: CDR1 LNHNV, CDR2 YYDKDF (reference sequence). The CDR3 contains 14 residues. CDR3 DNA: TGTGCCACCAGCAGAGAGGCGGCCGATAGGACCCAGTACTTC. This translates into CATSREAADRTQYF.

The chain couples TRBV7-8 to TRBJ2-5; weak D call: TRBD2 (7 bases). In germline, CDR1 is SGHVS, CDR2 FQNEAQ. Trimming stripped 4 bases from V and 2 bases from J, with 26 bases between. The CDR3 is made up of 19 amino acids. For the CDR3, the DNA is TGTGCCAGCAGCTCCGGGGGGACATTGGTTAGGAGTCGGCAAGAGACCCAGTACTTC. It yields the protein CASSSGGTLVRSRQETQYF.